The present entry profiles one T cell receptor beta chain with its context. Its specificity is not known. Sample-barcoded 5' priming and a J-beta primer mix drove a second PCR of 7 to 11 cycles. TCRdb used MiXCR to reprocess the 5' RACE reads, holding one entry per CDR3 protein. The sample carries around 1.5 million distinct CDR3 sequences, almost 60% recorded once. The data are from a study of blood T cells in healthy people across ages. Findings and caveats of the study: Investigators viewed diversity estimates from one million T cells as underestimates, the study reported.

Germline CDR1 and CDR2: KGHSH and LQKENI. This CDR3 spans 14 amino acids. Trimming stripped 0 bases from V and 3 bases from J, with 7 bases between. Sequenced sample: blood. The chain uses TRBV18 and TRBJ2-3, with no clear D. The origin of this receptor is a young man in good health. The DNA for the CDR3 is TGTGCCAGCTCACCACCGGGCTGGACAGATACGCAGTATTTT. Translation: CASSPPGWTDTQYF.